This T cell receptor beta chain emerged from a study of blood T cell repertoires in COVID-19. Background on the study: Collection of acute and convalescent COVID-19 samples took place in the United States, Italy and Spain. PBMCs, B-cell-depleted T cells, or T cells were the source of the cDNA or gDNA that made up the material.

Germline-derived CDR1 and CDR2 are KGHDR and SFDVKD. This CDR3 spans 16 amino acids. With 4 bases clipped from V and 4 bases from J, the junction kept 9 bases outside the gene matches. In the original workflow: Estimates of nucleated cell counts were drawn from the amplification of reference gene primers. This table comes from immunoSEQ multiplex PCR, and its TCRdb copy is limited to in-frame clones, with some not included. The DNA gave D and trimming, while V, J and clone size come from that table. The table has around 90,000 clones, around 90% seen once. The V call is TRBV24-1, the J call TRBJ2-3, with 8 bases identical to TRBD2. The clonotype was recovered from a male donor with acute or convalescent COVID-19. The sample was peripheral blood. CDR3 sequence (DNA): TGTGCCACCAGTGACTCCCCGGGGGGGCCCTCAGATACGCAGTATTTT. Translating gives CATSDSPGGPSDTQYF.